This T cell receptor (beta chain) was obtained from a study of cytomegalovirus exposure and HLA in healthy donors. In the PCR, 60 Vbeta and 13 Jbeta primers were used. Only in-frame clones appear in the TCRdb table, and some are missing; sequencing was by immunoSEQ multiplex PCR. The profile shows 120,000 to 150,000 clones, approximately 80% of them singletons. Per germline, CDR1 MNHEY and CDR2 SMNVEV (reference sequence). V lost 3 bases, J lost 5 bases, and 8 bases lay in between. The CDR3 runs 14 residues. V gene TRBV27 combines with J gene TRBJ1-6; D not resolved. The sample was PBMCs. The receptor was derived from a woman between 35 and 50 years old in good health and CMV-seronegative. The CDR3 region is CASSFLQNNSPLHF. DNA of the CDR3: TGTGCCAGCAGTTTTTTACAGAATAATTCACCCCTCCACTTT.